Below are 27 T cell receptor beta chains sequenced from a single sample in a study of OX40 agonist ivuxolimab in advanced cancers. Libraries were prepared by immunoSEQ multiplex PCR; TCRdb keeps only in-frame clonotypes and omits some of them. The table shows 80,000 or so clones, with roughly 86% occurring only once. The material sequenced was CD4+ or CD8+ T cells sorted from blood, taken in a trial of the OX40 agonist ivuxolimab. These receptors were collected from an adult with an advanced solid tumor such as melanoma, head and neck, liver or kidney cancer.

V gene TRBV5-1 combines with J gene TRBJ2-7, with 12 nucleotides matching TRBD1. The CDR3 spans 15 residues. From germline, CDR1 is SGHRS and CDR2 YFSETQ. V shed 3 bases and J 3 bases; nucleotides not matched to a gene: 4. The CDR3: CASSSGQGARYEQYF. The CDR3 DNA reads TGCGCCAGCAGCTCGGGACAGGGGGCCCGCTACGAGCAGTACTTC. The full variable domain, its missing parts supplied by reference TRBV5-1 and TRBJ2-7, is KAGVTQTPRYLIKTRGQQVTLSCSPISGHRSVSWYQQTPGQGLQFLFEYFSETQRNKGNFPGRFSGRQFSNSRSEMNVSTLELGDSALYLCASSSGQGARYEQYFGPGTRLTVT.

This chain uses TRBV4-1 with TRBJ2-3; 7 bases match TRBD2. The CDR3 totals 18 residues. CDR1 is MGHRA and CDR2 is YSYEKL in the germline V gene. The V and J ends lost 1 base and 4 bases, in that order; junction bases with no gene match: 14. This CDR3 reads CASSQGTGGSTVADTQYF. For the CDR3, the DNA is TGCGCCAGCAGCCAAGGAACGGGGGGATCGACGGTCGCAGATACGCAGTATTTT.

The chain carries TRBV6-1 and TRBJ1-2, with D hard to call. The germline CDR1 and CDR2 sequences are MNHNS and SASEGT. The CDR3 sequence is 14 residues long. Deletions cut 0 bases from V and 3 bases from J, with 8 bases between. The CDR3 reads CASSEAPPDYGYTF. The CDR3 region has the DNA TGTGCCAGCAGTGAAGCACCTCCGGACTATGGCTACACCTTC.

This chain joins TRBV6-6 and TRBJ1-1; D not certain. This CDR3 is 14 amino acids long. The V gene's germline CDR1 is MNHNY and CDR2 SVGAGI (reference sequence). V was pared by 2 bases and J by 2 bases, with 9 bases between. The CDR3 region has the DNA TGTGCCAGCAGTTACACTGAAGCAAACACTGAAGCTTTCTTT. Translating it yields CASSYTEANTEAFF.

The CDR3 is CASSYSGQPQHF. The CDR3 DNA reads TGTGCCAGCAGTTACTCGGGGCAGCCCCAGCATTTT. This chain links TRBV6-6 with TRBJ1-5, with D unclear. There are 12 residues in the CDR3. V was clipped by 0 bases and J by 7 bases, with 4 bases between them. Germline V gene sequence: CDR1 MNHNY, CDR2 SVGAGI (reference sequence).

The J gene is TRBJ1-1, the V gene TRBV6-6; D gene ambiguous. Germline assignment: CDR1 MNHNY and CDR2 SVGAGI (reference sequence). CDR3 length: 15 amino acids. V lost 0 bases and J 1 base, leaving 9 bases between the germline ends. This chain's CDR3 is CASSYSRVSNTEAFF. CDR3 DNA sequence: TGTGCCAGCAGTTACTCTAGGGTCTCGAACACTGAAGCTTTCTTT.

In this sample, this clone turned up once. V gene TRBV30 combines with J gene TRBJ1-6; D is undetermined. Trimming removed 4 bases from V and 6 bases from J, with 4 bases in between. The CDR3 has 11 residues. The germline gives CDR1 GTSNPN, CDR2 SVGIG (reference sequence). The CDR3 DNA reads TGTGCCTGGACCAGTAATTCACCCCTCCACTTT. Protein product: CAWTSNSPLHF.

This chain connects TRBV6-5 to TRBJ1-2; D gene unclear. The CDR3 has 14 residues. Germline values: CDR1 MNHEY, CDR2 SVGAGI. Trimming stripped 7 bases from V and 2 bases from J, with 14 bases between. CDR3: CASTYGGLNYGYTF. The CDR3 DNA follows: TGTGCCAGCACCTACGGAGGTTTAAACTATGGCTACACCTTC.

The rearrangement uses TRBV15 and TRBJ1-1; D may be TRBD1 (6 bases). The CDR3 is 16 amino acids. Germline V gives CDR1 LNHNV, CDR2 YYDKDF (reference sequence). The V and J ends lost 5 bases and 5 bases respectively, with 21 bases between them. The CDR3 loop reads CATSELRTGAGTEAFF. The CDR3 DNA reads TGTGCCACCAGCGAGCTCCGGACGGGGGCAGGGACTGAAGCTTTCTTT.

This clone turned up a few times. The V call is TRBV28, the J call TRBJ2-7; maybe TRBD1 (6 bases). The CDR3 is 15 amino acids. The V gene lost 4 bases and the J gene lost 3 bases, with 16 bases spanning the gap. CDR1 and CDR2 (germline): MDHEN, SYDVKM. For the CDR3, the DNA is TGTGCCAGCAGTTATCAGGGACATCAGGACTACGAGCAGTACTTC. Translated, it gives CASSYQGHQDYEQYF. The whole variable domain, remainder taken from reference TRBV28 and TRBJ2-7, is DVKVTQSSRYLVKRTGEKVFLECVQDMDHENMFWYRQDPGLGLRLIYFSYDVKMKEKGDIPEGYSVSREKKERFSLILESASTNQTSMYLCASSYQGHQDYEQYFGPGTRLTVT.

The chain combines TRBV6-4 with TRBJ1-2; 9 bases match TRBD1. Per the germline V gene, CDR1 is MRHNA and CDR2 is SNTAGT. CDR3 length: 14 amino acids. Trimming took 5 bases from V and 8 from J; bases not matched to a gene: 9. The CDR3 region is CASSPSQGARGYTF. The DNA for the CDR3 is TGTGCCAGCAGTCCATCACAGGGGGCGCGGGGCTACACCTTC.

Note on this clone: Other DNA sequences of this sample code for an identical CDR3. V and J are TRBV6-5 and TRBJ1-1; no firm D call. Trimming removed 7 bases at V and 4 bases at J, with 16 bases between. The germline V gene has CDR1 MNHEY and CDR2 SVGAGI. The CDR3 contains 14 residues. The chain's CDR3 is CASTQGRVGTEAFF. In DNA form, the CDR3 reads TGTGCCAGCACCCAAGGGAGGGTCGGCACTGAAGCTTTCTTT.

The chain links TRBV5-1 to TRBJ2-7; 7 bases align to TRBD1. Germline V gene sequence: CDR1 SGHRS, CDR2 YFSETQ. The CDR3 runs to 16 residues. V lost 3 bases and J lost 2; bases outside the gene matches: 11. CDR3 DNA sequence: TGCGCCAGCAGCTACACTGGGACAGTGGGGACCTACGAGCAGTACTTC. Translating gives CASSYTGTVGTYEQYF.

This chain uses TRBV10-2 with TRBJ2-4, with a possible D match to TRBD2 (7 bases). The CDR3 consists of 16 residues. Trimming stripped 2 bases from V and 6 bases from J, with 17 bases between. Germline values: CDR1 WSHSY, CDR2 SAAADI. CDR3 residues: CASSEVPFGGRNIQYF. CDR3 coding DNA: TGCGCCAGCAGTGAGGTCCCCTTCGGGGGGCGAAACATTCAGTACTTC.

The genes are TRBV28 and TRBJ2-7; TRBD2 agrees at 7 bases. This CDR3 is 15 amino acids long. The V gene's germline CDR1 is MDHEN and CDR2 SYDVKM. The ends lost 8 bases at V and 9 bases at J; junction bases unmatched: 19. The CDR3 sequence: CASQSWASGSRGQYF. The CDR3 DNA reads as TGTGCCAGCCAGTCTTGGGCTAGCGGTTCCAGAGGGCAGTACTTC. The full variable domain, rest sourced from reference TRBV28 and TRBJ2-7, is DVKVTQSSRYLVKRTGEKVFLECVQDMDHENMFWYRQDPGLGLRLIYFSYDVKMKEKGDIPEGYSVSREKKERFSLILESASTNQTSMYLCASQSWASGSRGQYFGPGTRLTVT.

The chain is built from TRBV5-1 and TRBJ2-4; 9 bases match TRBD1. Germline CDR1 and CDR2: SGHRS and YFSETQ. The CDR3 length is 16 residues. V gave up 0 bases and J gave up 2 bases; unmatched junction bases: 3. The CDR3 is CASSLGGTGTKNIQYF. The CDR3 DNA sequence: TGCGCCAGCAGCTTGGGCGGGACAGGGACCAAAAACATTCAGTACTTC. Supplemented by reference TRBV5-1 and TRBJ2-4, the full variable domain reads KAGVTQTPRYLIKTRGQQVTLSCSPISGHRSVSWYQQTPGQGLQFLFEYFSETQRNKGNFPGRFSGRQFSNSRSEMNVSTLELGDSALYLCASSLGGTGTKNIQYFGAGTRLSVL.

The rearrangement joins TRBV19 to TRBJ2-1; 10 nucleotides match TRBD2. V gave up 5 bases and J gave up 6 bases; unmatched junction bases: 13. CDR3 size: 17 residues. CDR1 and CDR2 from the germline V gene are LNHDA and SQIVND (reference sequence). In nucleotides, the CDR3 is TGTGCCAGTAGTTCAACCGTAGCGGGAGGAGTGGGCAATGAGCAGTTCTTC. It yields the protein CASSSTVAGGVGNEQFF.

The rearrangement links TRBV5-8 to TRBJ2-3; the D gene is possibly TRBD2 (5 bases). Trimming cost V 4 bases and J 0 bases, with 15 bases left between them. Germline V gene data show CDR1 as SGHTS and CDR2 as YDEGEE. CDR3 length: 16 residues. In DNA form, the CDR3 reads TGTGCCAGCAGCCAAACGGGAACACCTAGCACAGATACGCAGTATTTT. Translation gives CASSQTGTPSTDTQYF.

As regards this clone: One end of the junction varies from germline; a read error may be responsible. This chain connects TRBV6-1 to TRBJ1-6, with D unresolved. The V gene's germline CDR1 is MNHNS and CDR2 SASEGT. CDR3 length: 15 amino acids. This CDR3 is CASSPFRAYDSPLHF. The CDR3 DNA is TGTGCCAGCAGTCCGTTCCGGGCCTATGATTCACCCCTCCACTTT.

By proportion, this clone is medium-sized (0.01 to 0.1%). The V call is TRBV18, the J call TRBJ1-5; D remains unclear. Germline values: CDR1 KGHSH, CDR2 LQKENI. CDR3 length equals 13 residues. With 2 bases removed from V and 5 bases from J, the gap between germline ends came to 7 bases. The CDR3 nucleotides read TGTGCCAGCTCACCAAATCGGGATCAGCCCCAGCATTTT. Translating gives CASSPNRDQPQHF.

The genes are TRBV7-8 and TRBJ2-5; D unresolved. The CDR3 contains 14 residues. From germline, CDR1 is SGHVS and CDR2 FQNEAQ. Trimming cost V 6 bases and J 4 bases, with 15 bases left between them. The CDR3, as DNA: TGTGCCAGCAGGTTGGGGATCCCCGGAGAGACCCAGTACTTC. Amino acids: CASRLGIPGETQYF. The full variable domain, in which reference TRBV7-8 and TRBJ2-5 provide the parts outside the CDR3, is GAGVSQSPRYKVAKRGQDVALRCDPISGHVSLFWYQQALGQGPEFLTYFQNEAQLDKSGLPSDRFFAERPEGSVSTLKIQRTQQEDSAVYLCASRLGIPGETQYFGPGTRLLVL.

The chain recombines TRBV27 with TRBJ2-7; 9 bases are shared with TRBD2. The length of the CDR3 is 16 residues. The J segment lost 1 base and the V segment lost 6 bases, leaving 10 bases of the junction unmatched. The germline V gene has CDR1 MNHEY and CDR2 SMNVEV (reference sequence). The DNA of the CDR3 is TGTGCCAGCAGCGGAAGACGGGGACTAGCTTCCTACGAGCAGTACTTC. Amino acids: CASSGRRGLASYEQYF.

This chain joins TRBV5-8 and TRBJ1-1; no firm D call. Trimming removed 0 bases from V and 3 bases from J, with 9 bases in between. This CDR3 is built from 14 residues. Germline V gene sequence: CDR1 SGHTS, CDR2 YDEGEE. DNA of the CDR3: TGTGCCAGCAGCTTGGAACGGCGGGACACTGAAGCTTTCTTT. Its protein is CASSLERRDTEAFF.

This rearrangement joins TRBV6-5 to TRBJ1-5; maybe TRBD1 (6 bases). Germline lookup yields CDR1 MNHEY and CDR2 SVGAGI. The V gene lost 2 bases and the J gene lost 6 bases, with 14 bases spanning the gap. The CDR3 covers 15 residues. The CDR3 DNA sequence: TGTGCCAGCAGTTACGGGGGGGGGCGAGGTCAGCCCCAGCATTTT. This encodes CASSYGGGRGQPQHF.

The genes are TRBV5-1 and TRBJ2-7, with D uncertain. Trimming took off 0 bases at V and 4 bases at J, with 11 bases between the two ends. The germline V gene encodes CDR1 SGHRS and CDR2 YFSETQ. The CDR3 sequence is 14 residues long. The CDR3 DNA reads as TGCGCCAGCAGCTTGGGCCGTGCTCCATACGAGCAGTACTTC. Its protein product is CASSLGRAPYEQYF.

The chain employs TRBV10-1 and TRBJ2-7; no clear D. Trimming cost V 3 bases and J 2 bases, with 8 bases left between them. The CDR3 runs to 13 residues. In germline, CDR1 is WNHNN, CDR2 SYGVQD (reference sequence). CDR3 sequence: CASSERITYEQYF. In DNA form, the CDR3 reads TGCGCCAGCAGTGAACGGATAACCTACGAGCAGTACTTC.

The rearrangement joins TRBV2 to TRBJ2-5; no clear D. This CDR3 has 10 amino acids. Germline values: CDR1 SNHLY, CDR2 FYNNEI. Trimming removed 4 bases at V and 6 bases at J, with 3 bases between. The CDR3 bases are TGTGCCAGCAGTGGTCAGACCCAGTACTTC. Its protein is CASSGQTQYF.